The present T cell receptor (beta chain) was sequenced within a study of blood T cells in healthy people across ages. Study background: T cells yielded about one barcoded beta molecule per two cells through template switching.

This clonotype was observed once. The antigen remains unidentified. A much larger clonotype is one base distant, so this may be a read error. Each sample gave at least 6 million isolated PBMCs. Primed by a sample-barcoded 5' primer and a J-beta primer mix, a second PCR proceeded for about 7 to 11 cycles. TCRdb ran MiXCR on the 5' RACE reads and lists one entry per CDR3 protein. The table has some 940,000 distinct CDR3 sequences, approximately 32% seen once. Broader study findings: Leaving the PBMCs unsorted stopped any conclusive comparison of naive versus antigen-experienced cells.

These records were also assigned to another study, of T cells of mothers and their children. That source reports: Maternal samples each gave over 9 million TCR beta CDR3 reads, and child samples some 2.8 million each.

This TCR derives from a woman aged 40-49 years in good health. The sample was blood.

The CDR3 nucleotides read TGTACCAGCAGCTCAACAGGGTTAAGCACAGATACGCAGTATTTT. This sequence encodes CTSSSTGLSTDTQYF. The gene calls are TRBV5-6 and TRBJ2-3, with a possible D match to TRBD1 (6 bases). In germline, CDR1 is SGHDT, CDR2 YYEEEE. The CDR3 runs 15 residues.